The clone carrying this T cell receptor beta chain was counted between two and nine times. The antigen is not known. This record comes from a study of T cell responses to AZD1222 COVID-19 vaccine. Findings and limits, study-wide: Vaccine-associated CD4 TCRs spanned spike, dominant at 160-218 and 743-854. Baseline serostatus was positive in only 5 to 7 AZD1222 recipients.

With 3 bases removed from V and 6 bases from J, the gap between germline ends came to 10 bases. The CDR3 sequence is 13 residues long. The germline V gene encodes CDR1 SGHNT and CDR2 YYREEE (reference sequence). Sequencing used immunoSEQ multiplex PCR; TCRdb keeps in-frame clones, though not all of them. The sample records roughly 100,000 clones, around 82% being singletons. The source of this sequence is an adult in good health. V gene TRBV5-4 combines with J gene TRBJ2-1, with TRBD1 as a possible D gene (6 bases). Sequenced material: peripheral blood, taken on day 0 of AZD1222 vaccination. The DNA of the CDR3 is TGTGCCAGCAGCTCCCAACAGGGCAATGAGCAGTTCTTC. Translated: CASSSQQGNEQFF.